What follows describes a single T cell receptor (beta chain). Its antigen is unidentified. One end of the junction fails to match germline, which may point to a read error. TCRdb's copy holds only in-frame clones and misses some; the assay was immunoSEQ multiplex PCR. The sample shows roughly 14,000 clones, more than 40% of them seen only once. Cells from the mixed lymphocyte reaction were cocultured for about six days at 37°C. This sample was taken from a study of siplizumab effects on memory and regulatory T cells. Turning to the study itself: Run as pairs, the mixed lymphocyte reactions received siplizumab at approximately 1 ug/mL or no drug. Study-wide points: The apparent diversity of naive T cells exceeded that of memory cells, and naive T cells seemed to make a major contribution to the alloresponse.

The TCR originated in a human donor in good health; the cells came from an allogeneic mixed lymphocyte reaction. The specimen was CFSE-low (dividing) CD4+ T cells sorted from an allogeneic mixed lymphocyte reaction.

The CDR3 region is CVSSVGVNPFYGYTF. Here the CDR3 DNA reads TGTGTCAGCAGCGTAGGAGTGAATCCCTTCTATGGCTACACCTTC. V usage is TRBV9 and J usage is TRBJ1-2; D is unresolved. The CDR3 sequence is 15 residues long. Germline CDR1 and CDR2: SGDLS and YYNGEE.